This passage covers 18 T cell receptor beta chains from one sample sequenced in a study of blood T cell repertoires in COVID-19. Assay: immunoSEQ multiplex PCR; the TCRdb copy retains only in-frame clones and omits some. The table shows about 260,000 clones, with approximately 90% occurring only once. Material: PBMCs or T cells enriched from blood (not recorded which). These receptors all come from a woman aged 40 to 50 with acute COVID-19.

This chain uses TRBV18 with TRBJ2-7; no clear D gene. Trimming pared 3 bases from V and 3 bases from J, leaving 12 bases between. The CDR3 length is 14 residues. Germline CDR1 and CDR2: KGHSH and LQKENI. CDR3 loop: CASSPLRGDYEQYF. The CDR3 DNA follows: TGTGCCAGCTCACCCTTAAGAGGAGACTACGAGCAGTACTTC. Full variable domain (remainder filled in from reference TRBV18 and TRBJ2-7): NAGVMQNPRHLVRRRGQEARLRCSPMKGHSHVYWYRQLPEEGLKFMVYLQKENIIDESGMPKERFSAEFPKEGPSILRIQQVVRGDSAAYFCASSPLRGDYEQYFGPGTRLTVT.

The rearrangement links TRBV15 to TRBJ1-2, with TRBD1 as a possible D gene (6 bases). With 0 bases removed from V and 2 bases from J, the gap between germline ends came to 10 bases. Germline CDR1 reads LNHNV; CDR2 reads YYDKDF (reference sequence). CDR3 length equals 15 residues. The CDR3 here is CATSRELGQNYGYTF. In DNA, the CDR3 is TGTGCCACCAGCAGAGAGTTAGGACAGAACTATGGCTACACCTTC.

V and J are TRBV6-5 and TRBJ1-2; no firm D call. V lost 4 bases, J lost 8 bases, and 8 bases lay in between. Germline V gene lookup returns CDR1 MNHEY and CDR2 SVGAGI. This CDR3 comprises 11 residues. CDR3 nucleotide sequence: TGTGCCAGCAGTTCAGGTCTCGGCTACACCTTC. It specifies CASSSGLGYTF.

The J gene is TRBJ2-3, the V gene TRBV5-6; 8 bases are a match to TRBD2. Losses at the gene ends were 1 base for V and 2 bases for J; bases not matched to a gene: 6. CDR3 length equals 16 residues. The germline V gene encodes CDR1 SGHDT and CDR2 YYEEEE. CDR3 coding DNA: TGTGCCAGCAGCTTGCCACTAGCGGCAAACACAGATACGCAGTATTTT. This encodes CASSLPLAANTDTQYF.

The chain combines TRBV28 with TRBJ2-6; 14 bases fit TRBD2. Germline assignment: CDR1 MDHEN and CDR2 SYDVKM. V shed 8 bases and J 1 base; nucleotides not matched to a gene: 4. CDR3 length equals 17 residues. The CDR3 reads CASLGLAGGSGANVLTF. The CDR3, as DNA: TGTGCCAGCCTAGGACTAGCGGGAGGATCTGGGGCCAACGTCCTGACTTTC.

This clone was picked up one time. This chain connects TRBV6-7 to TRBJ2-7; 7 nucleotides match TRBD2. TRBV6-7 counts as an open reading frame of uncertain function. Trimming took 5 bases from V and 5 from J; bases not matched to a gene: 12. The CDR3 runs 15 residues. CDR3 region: CASSGLADPRDEQYV. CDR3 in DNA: TGTGCCAGCAGTGGGCTAGCGGACCCTCGGGACGAGCAGTACGTC.

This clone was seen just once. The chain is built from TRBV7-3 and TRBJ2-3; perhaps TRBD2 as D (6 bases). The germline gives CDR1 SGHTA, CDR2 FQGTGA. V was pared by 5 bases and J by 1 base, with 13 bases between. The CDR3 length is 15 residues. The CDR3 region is CASSPRSSGTDTQYF. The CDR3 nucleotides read TGTGCCAGCAGCCCCCGATCTAGCGGCACAGATACGCAGTATTTT.

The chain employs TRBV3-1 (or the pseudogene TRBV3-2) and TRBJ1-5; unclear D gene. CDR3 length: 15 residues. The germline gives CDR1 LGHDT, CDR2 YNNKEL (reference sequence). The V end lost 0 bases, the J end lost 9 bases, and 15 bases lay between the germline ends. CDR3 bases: TGTGCCAGCAGCCAAGATTCCACCGCCTATCGGCCCCAGCATTTT. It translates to CASSQDSTAYRPQHF.

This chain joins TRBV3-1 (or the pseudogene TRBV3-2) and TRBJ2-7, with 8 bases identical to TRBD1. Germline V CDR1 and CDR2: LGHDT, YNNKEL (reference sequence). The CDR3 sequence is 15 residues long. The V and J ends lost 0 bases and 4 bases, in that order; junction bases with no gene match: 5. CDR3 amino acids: CASSQDWQGAYEQYF. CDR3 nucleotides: TGTGCCAGCAGCCAAGATTGGCAGGGGGCGTACGAGCAGTACTTC.

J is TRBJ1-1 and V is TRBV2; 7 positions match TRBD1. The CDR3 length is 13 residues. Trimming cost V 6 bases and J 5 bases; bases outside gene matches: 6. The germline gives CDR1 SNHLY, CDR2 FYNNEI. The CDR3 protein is CASSATGYTEAFF. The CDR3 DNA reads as TGTGCCAGCAGCGCGACAGGGTATACTGAAGCTTTCTTT. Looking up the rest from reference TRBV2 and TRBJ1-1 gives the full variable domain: EPEVTQTPSHQVTQMGQEVILRCVPISNHLYFYWYRQILGQKVEFLVSFYNNEISEKSEIFDDQFSVERPDGSNFTLKIRSTKLEDSAMYFCASSATGYTEAFFGQGTRLTVV.

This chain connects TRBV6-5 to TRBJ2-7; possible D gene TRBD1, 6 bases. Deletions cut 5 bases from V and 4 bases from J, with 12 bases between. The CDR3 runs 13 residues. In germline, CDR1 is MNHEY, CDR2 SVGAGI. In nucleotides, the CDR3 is TGTGCCAGCAGTAATCGCAGGGGATACGAGCAGTACGTC. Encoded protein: CASSNRRGYEQYV.

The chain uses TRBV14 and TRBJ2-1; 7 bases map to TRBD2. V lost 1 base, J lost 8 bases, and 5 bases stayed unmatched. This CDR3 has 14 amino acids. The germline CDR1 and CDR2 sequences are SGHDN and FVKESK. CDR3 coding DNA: TGTGCCAGCAGCCAAGTGGGAGGGCCCTATGAGCAGTTCTTC. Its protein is CASSQVGGPYEQFF.

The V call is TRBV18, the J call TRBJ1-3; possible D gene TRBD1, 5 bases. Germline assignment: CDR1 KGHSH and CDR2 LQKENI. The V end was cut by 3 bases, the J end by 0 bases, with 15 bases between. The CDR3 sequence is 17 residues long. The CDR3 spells CASSPGAGIPSGNTIYF. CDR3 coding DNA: TGTGCCAGCTCACCTGGGGCAGGGATCCCCTCTGGAAACACCATATATTTT.

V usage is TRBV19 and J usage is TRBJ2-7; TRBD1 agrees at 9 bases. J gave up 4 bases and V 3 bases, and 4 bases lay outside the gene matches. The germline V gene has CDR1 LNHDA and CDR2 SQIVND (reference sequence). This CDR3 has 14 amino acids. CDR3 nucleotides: TGTGCCAGTAGTATGGGGGGACAGGGTTACGAGCAGTACTTC. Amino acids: CASSMGGQGYEQYF.

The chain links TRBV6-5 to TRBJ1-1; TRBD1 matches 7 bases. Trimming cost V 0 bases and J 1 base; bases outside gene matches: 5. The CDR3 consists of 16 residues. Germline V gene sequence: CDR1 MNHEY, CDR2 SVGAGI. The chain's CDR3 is CASSYSGQAENTEAFF. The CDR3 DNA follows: TGTGCCAGCAGTTACTCCGGACAGGCGGAGAACACTGAAGCTTTCTTT.

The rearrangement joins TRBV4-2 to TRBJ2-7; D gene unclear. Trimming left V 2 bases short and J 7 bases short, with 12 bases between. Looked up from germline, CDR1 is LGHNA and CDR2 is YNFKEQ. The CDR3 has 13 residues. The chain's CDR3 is CASSQTPVREQYF. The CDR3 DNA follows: TGTGCCAGCAGCCAAACCCCCGTTAGAGAGCAGTACTTC.

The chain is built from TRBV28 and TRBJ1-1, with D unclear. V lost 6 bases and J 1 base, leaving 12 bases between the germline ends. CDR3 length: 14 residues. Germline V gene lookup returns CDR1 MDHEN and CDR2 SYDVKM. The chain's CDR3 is CASSPGGQNTEAFF. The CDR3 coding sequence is TGTGCCAGCAGCCCTGGCGGTCAGAACACTGAAGCTTTCTTT.

CDR3 loop: CASFRSGQALNTEAFF. For the CDR3, the DNA is TGTGCCAGCTTTCGATCGGGACAGGCATTGAACACTGAAGCTTTCTTT. The V gene is TRBV5-5, the J gene TRBJ1-1, with 8 bases that match TRBD1. After removal of 7 bases from V and 0 bases from J, the junction contained 11 bases not matched to a gene. From germline, CDR1 is SGHKS and CDR2 YYEKEE (reference sequence). The CDR3 covers 16 residues.